Included here is one T cell receptor (beta chain) sequence, with context. This specimen comes from a study of blood T cell repertoires in COVID-19. Repertoires were generated with immunoSEQ multiplex PCR, while TCRdb's copy carries only in-frame clones and drops some. Here the sample spans over 200,000 clones, approximately 80% being singletons. Recovery among Cohort 3 donors was established by two negative PCRs, clearance, or symptom resolution. This clonotype was sampled from a man between 60 and 70 years old who had recovered from COVID-19. The sequencing input was PBMCs or T cells enriched from blood (not recorded which).

CDR3 residues: CASSLKDRGFKTQYF. In nucleotides, the CDR3 is TGTGCCAGCAGCCTTAAGGACAGGGGTTTTAAGACCCAGTACTTC. The chain is built from TRBV5-6 and TRBJ2-5; TRBD1 agrees at 9 bases. This CDR3 contains 15 residues. From germline, CDR1 is SGHDT and CDR2 YYEEEE. J lost 6 bases, V lost 4 bases, and 10 bases had no gene match.